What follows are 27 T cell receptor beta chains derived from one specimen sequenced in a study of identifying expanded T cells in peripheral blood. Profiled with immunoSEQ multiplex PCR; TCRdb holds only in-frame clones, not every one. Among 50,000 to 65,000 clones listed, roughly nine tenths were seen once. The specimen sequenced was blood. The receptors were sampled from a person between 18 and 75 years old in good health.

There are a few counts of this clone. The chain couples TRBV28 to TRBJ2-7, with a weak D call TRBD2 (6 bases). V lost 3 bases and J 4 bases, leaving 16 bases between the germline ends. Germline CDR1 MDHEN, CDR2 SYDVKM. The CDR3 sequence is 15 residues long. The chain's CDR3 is CASSFGGRRGYEQYF. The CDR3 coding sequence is TGTGCCAGCAGTTTTGGTGGGAGGAGGGGTTACGAGCAGTACTTC.

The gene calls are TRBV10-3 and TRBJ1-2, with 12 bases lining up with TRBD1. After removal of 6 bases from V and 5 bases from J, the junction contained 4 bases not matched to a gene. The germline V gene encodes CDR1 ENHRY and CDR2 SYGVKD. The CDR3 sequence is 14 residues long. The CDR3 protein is CAIRPGQGAYGYTF. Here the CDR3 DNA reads TGTGCCATCAGACCGGGACAGGGGGCATATGGCTACACCTTC.

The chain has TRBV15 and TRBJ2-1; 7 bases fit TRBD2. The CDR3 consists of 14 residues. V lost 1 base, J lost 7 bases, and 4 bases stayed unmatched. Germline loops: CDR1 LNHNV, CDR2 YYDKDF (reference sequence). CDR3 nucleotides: TGTGCCACCAGCAGAGGGGGAGGGTTGAATGAGCAGTTCTTC. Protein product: CATSRGGGLNEQFF.

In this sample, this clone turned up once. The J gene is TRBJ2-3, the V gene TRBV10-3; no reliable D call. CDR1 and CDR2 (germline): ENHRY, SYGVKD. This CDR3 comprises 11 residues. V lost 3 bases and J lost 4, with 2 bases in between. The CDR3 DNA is TGTGCCATCAGTGAAGCAGATACGCAGTATTTT. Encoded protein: CAISEADTQYF.

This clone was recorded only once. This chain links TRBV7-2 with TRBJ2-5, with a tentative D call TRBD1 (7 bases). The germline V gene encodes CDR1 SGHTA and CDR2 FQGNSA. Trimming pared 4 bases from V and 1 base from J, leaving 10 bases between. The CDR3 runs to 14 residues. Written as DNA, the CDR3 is TGTGCCAGCAGCTCGCGGGACAGCCAAGAGACCCAGTACTTC. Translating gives CASSSRDSQETQYF.

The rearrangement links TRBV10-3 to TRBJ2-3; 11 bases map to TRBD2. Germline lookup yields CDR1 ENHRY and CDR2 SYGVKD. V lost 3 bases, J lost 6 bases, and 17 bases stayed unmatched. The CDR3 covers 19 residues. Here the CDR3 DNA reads TGTGCCATCAGTGACCTAGCGGGGGGCCCGCGCGGATCGGAGGATACGCAGTATTTT. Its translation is CAISDLAGGPRGSEDTQYF.

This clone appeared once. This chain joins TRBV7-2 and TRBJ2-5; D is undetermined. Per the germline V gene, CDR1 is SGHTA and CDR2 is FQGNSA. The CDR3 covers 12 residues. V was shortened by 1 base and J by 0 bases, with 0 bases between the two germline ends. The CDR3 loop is CASSLDQETQYF. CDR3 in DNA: TGTGCCAGCAGCTTAGACCAAGAGACCCAGTACTTC.

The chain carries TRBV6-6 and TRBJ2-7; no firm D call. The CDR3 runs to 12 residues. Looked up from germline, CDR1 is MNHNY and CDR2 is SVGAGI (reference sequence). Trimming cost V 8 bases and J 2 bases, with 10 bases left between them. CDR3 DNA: TGTGCCAGCGTGTCAAATGCCTACGAGCAGTACTTC. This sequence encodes CASVSNAYEQYF.

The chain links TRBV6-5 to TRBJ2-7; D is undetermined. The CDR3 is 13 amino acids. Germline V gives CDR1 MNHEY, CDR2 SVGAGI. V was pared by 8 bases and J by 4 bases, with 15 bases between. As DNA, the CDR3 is TGTGCCAGCGGGCCCCAGTCTCAATACGAGCAGTACTTC. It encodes CASGPQSQYEQYF.

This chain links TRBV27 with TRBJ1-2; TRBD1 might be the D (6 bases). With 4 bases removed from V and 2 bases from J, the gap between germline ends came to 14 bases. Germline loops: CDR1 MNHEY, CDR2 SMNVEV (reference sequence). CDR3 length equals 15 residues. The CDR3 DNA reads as TGTGCCAGCAGTTCACACCCCACAGGGAACTATGGCTACACCTTC. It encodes CASSSHPTGNYGYTF.

CDR3 amino acids: CASSRWSALFF. The DNA of the CDR3 is TGTGCCAGCAGCCGGTGGTCGGCGCTGTTTTTT. This chain connects TRBV7-2 to TRBJ2-2, with unresolved D. This CDR3 contains 11 residues. Germline assignment: CDR1 SGHTA and CDR2 FQGNSA. V was trimmed by 5 bases and J by 13 bases, leaving 11 bases between them.

Here the CDR3 reads CAIAESSGNTIYF. CDR3 nucleotide sequence: TGTGCCATAGCAGAGTCCTCTGGAAACACCATATATTTT. V and J are TRBV10-3 and TRBJ1-3; D is unresolved. This CDR3 region has 13 residues. Germline CDR1 is ENHRY and CDR2 is SYGVKD. V was shortened by 9 bases and J by 0 bases, with 9 bases between the two germline ends.

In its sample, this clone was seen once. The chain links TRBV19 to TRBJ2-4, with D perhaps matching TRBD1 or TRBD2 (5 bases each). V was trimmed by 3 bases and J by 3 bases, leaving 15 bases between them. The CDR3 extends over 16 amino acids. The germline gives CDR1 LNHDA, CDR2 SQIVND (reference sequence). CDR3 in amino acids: CASSIGPGTGKNIQYF. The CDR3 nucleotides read TGTGCCAGTAGTATTGGGCCAGGGACGGGCAAAAACATTCAGTACTTC.

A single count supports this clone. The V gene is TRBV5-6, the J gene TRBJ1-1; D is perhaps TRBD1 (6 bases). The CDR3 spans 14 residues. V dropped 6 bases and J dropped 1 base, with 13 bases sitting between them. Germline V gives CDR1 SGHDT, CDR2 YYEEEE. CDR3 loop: CASTNRAANTEAFF. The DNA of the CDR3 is TGTGCCAGCACGAACAGGGCCGCGAACACTGAAGCTTTCTTT.

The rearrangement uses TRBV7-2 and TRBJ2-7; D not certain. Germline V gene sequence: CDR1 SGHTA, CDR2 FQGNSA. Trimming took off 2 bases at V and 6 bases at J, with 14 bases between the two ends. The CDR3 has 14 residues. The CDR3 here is CASSLQVGAGEQYF. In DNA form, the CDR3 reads TGTGCCAGCAGCTTACAGGTTGGAGCTGGCGAGCAGTACTTC.

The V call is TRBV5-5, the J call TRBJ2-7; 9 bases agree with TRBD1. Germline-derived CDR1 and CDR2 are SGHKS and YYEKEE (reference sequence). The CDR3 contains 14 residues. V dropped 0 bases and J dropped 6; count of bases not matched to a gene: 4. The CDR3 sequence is CASSLGTGAGEQYF. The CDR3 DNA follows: TGTGCCAGCAGCTTGGGGACAGGGGCGGGCGAGCAGTACTTC. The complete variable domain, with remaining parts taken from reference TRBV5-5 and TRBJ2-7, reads DAGVTQSPTHLIKTRGQQVTLRCSPISGHKSVSWYQQVLGQGPQFIFQYYEKEERGRGNFPDRFSARQFPNYSSELNVNALLLGDSALYLCASSLGTGAGEQYFGPGTRLTVT.

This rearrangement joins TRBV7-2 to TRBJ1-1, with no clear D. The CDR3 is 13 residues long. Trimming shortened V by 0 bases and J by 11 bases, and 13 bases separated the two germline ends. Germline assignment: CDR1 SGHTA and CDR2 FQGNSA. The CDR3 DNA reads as TGTGCCAGCAGCTTAGCCCGGGGTTCGGACGCTTTCTTT. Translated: CASSLARGSDAFF.

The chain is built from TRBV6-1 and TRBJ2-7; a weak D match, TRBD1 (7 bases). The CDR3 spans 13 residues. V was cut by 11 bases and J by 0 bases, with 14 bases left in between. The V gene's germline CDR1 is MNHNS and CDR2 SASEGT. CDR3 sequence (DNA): TGTGCCGTTACGCGGGACAGCTCCTACGAGCAGTACTTC. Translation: CAVTRDSSYEQYF.

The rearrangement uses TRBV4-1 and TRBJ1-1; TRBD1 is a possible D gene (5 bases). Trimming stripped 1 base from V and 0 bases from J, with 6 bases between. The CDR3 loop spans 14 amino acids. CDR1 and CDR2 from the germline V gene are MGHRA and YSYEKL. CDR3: CASSQGQMNTEAFF. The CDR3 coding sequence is TGCGCCAGCAGCCAAGGACAGATGAACACTGAAGCTTTCTTT.

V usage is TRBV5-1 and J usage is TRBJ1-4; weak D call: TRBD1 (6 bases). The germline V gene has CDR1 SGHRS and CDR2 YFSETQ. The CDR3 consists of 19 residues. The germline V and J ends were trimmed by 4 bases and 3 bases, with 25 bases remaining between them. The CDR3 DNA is TGCGCCAGCAGCCCCGGGGGGGCTGTACTAATTCGGGCTAATGAAAAACTGTTTTTT. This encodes CASSPGGAVLIRANEKLFF.

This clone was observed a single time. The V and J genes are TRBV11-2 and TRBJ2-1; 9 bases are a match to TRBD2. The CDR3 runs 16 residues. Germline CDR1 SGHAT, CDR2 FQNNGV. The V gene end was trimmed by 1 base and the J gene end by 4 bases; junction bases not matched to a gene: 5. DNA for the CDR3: TGTGCCAGCAGCTTAGTTGTTAGCGGGGGTTACAATGAGCAGTTCTTC. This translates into CASSLVVSGGYNEQFF.

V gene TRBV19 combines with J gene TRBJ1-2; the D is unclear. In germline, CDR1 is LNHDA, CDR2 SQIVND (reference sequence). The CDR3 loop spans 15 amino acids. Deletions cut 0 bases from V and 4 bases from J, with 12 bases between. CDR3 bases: TGTGCCAGTAGTATAGAGATAGACGGACTCTATGGCTACACCTTC. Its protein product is CASSIEIDGLYGYTF.

CDR3 bases: TGTGCCAGCAGCTTTCCGGGACAGCAAGAGACCCAGTACTTC. It encodes CASSFPGQQETQYF. This sequence joins TRBV13 and TRBJ2-5; 7 nucleotides align to TRBD1. V lost 3 bases and J lost 2; bases outside the gene matches: 3. The CDR3 has 14 amino acids. The germline V gene has CDR1 PRHDT and CDR2 FYEKMQ (reference sequence).

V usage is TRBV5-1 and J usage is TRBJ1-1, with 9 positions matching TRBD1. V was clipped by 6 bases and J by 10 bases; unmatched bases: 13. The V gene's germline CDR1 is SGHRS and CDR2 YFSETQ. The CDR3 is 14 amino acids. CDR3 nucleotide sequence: TGCGCCAGCACCCTACAGGGGGCCGAGACGGTAGCTTTCTTT. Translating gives CASTLQGAETVAFF.

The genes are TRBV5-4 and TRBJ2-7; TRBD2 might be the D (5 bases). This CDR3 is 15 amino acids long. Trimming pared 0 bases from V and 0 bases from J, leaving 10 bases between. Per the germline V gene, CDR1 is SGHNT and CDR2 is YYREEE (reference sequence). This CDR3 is CASSLAGVSSYEQYF. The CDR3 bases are TGTGCCAGCAGCTTGGCCGGGGTAAGCTCCTACGAGCAGTACTTC.

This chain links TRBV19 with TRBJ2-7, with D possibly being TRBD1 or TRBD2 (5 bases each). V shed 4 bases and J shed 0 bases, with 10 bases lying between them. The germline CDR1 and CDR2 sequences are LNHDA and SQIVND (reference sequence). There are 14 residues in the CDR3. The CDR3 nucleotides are TGTGCCAGTAGTACGGGACGGGACTCCTACGAGCAGTACTTC. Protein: CASSTGRDSYEQYF.

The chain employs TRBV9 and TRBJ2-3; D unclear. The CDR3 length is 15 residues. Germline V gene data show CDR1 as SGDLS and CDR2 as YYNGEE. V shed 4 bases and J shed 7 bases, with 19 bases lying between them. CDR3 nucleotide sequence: TGTGCCAGCAGCCCTCGTTGGTTTGTAACTAATACGCAGTATTTT. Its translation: CASSPRWFVTNTQYF.